The 23 T cell receptor beta chains given below trace back to one sample, sequenced in a study of T cells in tuberculosis. Only in-frame clones appear in the TCRdb table, and some are missing; sequencing was by immunoSEQ multiplex PCR. Altogether 30,000 to 35,000 clones are present, about nine tenths being singletons, with the ten largest covering about 2.2%. Sequenced: PBMCs. These receptors originate from a donor aged 10 to 29 with latent tuberculosis or without tuberculosis infection.

The V and J genes are TRBV6-6 and TRBJ2-6; 7 bases map to TRBD1. The CDR3 runs to 15 residues. The germline CDR1 and CDR2 sequences are MNHNY and SVGAGI (reference sequence). V was pared by 7 bases and J by 0 bases, with 3 bases of the junction left unmatched. As DNA, the CDR3 is TGTGCCAGCACCCGGGACAGCTCTGGGGCCAACGTCCTGACTTTC. As protein: CASTRDSSGANVLTF.

V and J are TRBV30 and TRBJ2-1, with TRBD2 matching 9 bases. V dropped 5 bases and J dropped 7; count of bases not matched to a gene: 15. The CDR3 loop spans 16 amino acids. From germline, CDR1 is GTSNPN and CDR2 SVGIG (reference sequence). The CDR3 protein is CAWCRAPGLASNEQFF. Here the CDR3 DNA reads TGTGCCTGGTGCAGGGCTCCGGGACTAGCCTCTAATGAGCAGTTCTTC.

This sequence joins TRBV9 and TRBJ1-5; 8 bases are shared with TRBD1. This CDR3 has 14 amino acids. Germline CDR1 and CDR2: SGDLS and YYNGEE. V was clipped by 3 bases and J by 5 bases; unmatched bases: 4. The chain's CDR3 is CASSADREDQPQHF. The DNA of the CDR3 is TGTGCCAGCAGCGCGGACAGGGAGGATCAGCCCCAGCATTTT.

The chain has TRBV9 and TRBJ1-2, with 7 positions matching TRBD1. Germline lookup yields CDR1 SGDLS and CDR2 YYNGEE. This CDR3 region has 13 residues. V dropped 4 bases and J dropped 8; count of bases not matched to a gene: 8. The CDR3 loop is CASSPRQDRGYTF. As DNA, the CDR3 is TGTGCCAGCAGCCCTAGACAGGACAGGGGCTACACCTTC.

This clone was seen a handful of times. The CDR3 region has the DNA TGTGCCAGCGGACAGAGGGTCTCTGGGGCCAACGTCCTGACTTTC. Translating it yields CASGQRVSGANVLTF. The chain combines TRBV6-5 with TRBJ2-6; possible D gene TRBD1, 6 bases. The CDR3 sequence is 15 residues long. CDR1 is MNHEY and CDR2 is SVGAGI in the germline V gene. Trimming stripped 8 bases from V and 0 bases from J, with 11 bases between.

The chain uses TRBV11-2 and TRBJ2-7; 11 bases line up with TRBD2. Germline V lookup: CDR1 SGHAT, CDR2 FQNNGV. The CDR3 covers 17 residues. V lost 5 bases, J lost 3 bases, and 12 bases stayed unmatched. The CDR3 DNA reads TGTGCCAGCAGCACCGTGAGGGGACTAGCGGCGATCTACGAGCAGTACTTC. Its translation is CASSTVRGLAAIYEQYF.

This sequence joins TRBV4-3 and TRBJ2-7; TRBD2 matches 7 bases. Per germline, CDR1 LGHNA and CDR2 YSLEER. CDR3 size: 15 residues. J lost 4 bases, V lost 0 bases, and 6 bases had no gene match. The CDR3 spells CASSQEGGEGYEQYF. CDR3 nucleotide sequence: TGCGCCAGCAGCCAAGAGGGGGGGGAGGGGTACGAGCAGTACTTC.

The chain employs TRBV7-9 and TRBJ1-4; tentatively, D is TRBD1 (6 bases). The germline V gene encodes CDR1 SEHNR and CDR2 FQNEAQ (reference sequence). The CDR3 consists of 14 residues. V was cut by 5 bases and J by 3 bases, with 10 bases left in between. The DNA of the CDR3 is TGTGCCAGCAGCCAGGGGTTGGCTAATGAAAAACTGTTTTTT. The encoded protein is CASSQGLANEKLFF.

The gene calls are TRBV27 and TRBJ2-1, with 10 bases fitting TRBD2. Germline CDR1 and CDR2: MNHEY and SMNVEV (reference sequence). The CDR3 consists of 15 residues. The ends lost 5 bases at V and 3 bases at J; junction bases unmatched: 4. In nucleotides, the CDR3 is TGTGCCAGCAGTCTCCGGACTAGCGGCTACAATGAGCAGTTCTTC. This gives the protein CASSLRTSGYNEQFF.

This clone was counted a few times. The chain uses TRBV5-1 and TRBJ2-7, with 10 bases identical to TRBD2. The J segment lost 2 bases and the V segment lost 2 bases, leaving 4 bases of the junction unmatched. There are 15 residues in the CDR3. Germline V gives CDR1 SGHRS, CDR2 YFSETQ. CDR3 coding DNA: TGCGCCAGCAGCTTATCCAGCGGGAGGGCCTACGAGCAGTACTTC. This encodes CASSLSSGRAYEQYF.

The chain recombines TRBV28 with TRBJ2-7; 9 bases match TRBD1. Looked up from germline, CDR1 is MDHEN and CDR2 is SYDVKM. The V segment lost 6 bases and the J segment 6 bases; nucleotides outside the gene matches: 6. The CDR3 has 13 residues. This CDR3 reads CASRRTGEFEQYF. The CDR3 DNA sequence: TGTGCCAGCAGGAGGACAGGGGAATTCGAGCAGTACTTC.

This chain uses TRBV25-1 with TRBJ1-1; 9 nucleotides match TRBD1. The CDR3 runs 16 residues. CDR1 and CDR2 (germline): MGHDK, SYGVNS. The V gene end was trimmed by 7 bases and the J gene end by 3 bases; junction bases not matched to a gene: 12. CDR3 in amino acids: CASTRHRGLRDTEAFF. DNA of the CDR3: TGTGCCAGCACACGACACAGGGGGCTTAGGGACACTGAAGCTTTCTTT.

The V call is TRBV30, the J call TRBJ2-1, with 8 bases aligning to TRBD2. Germline V gene lookup returns CDR1 GTSNPN and CDR2 SVGIG (reference sequence). CDR3 length equals 14 residues. Trimming cost V 2 bases and J 9 bases; bases outside gene matches: 9. CDR3 sequence: CAWSKGAGDLEQFF. DNA for the CDR3: TGTGCCTGGAGTAAGGGAGCGGGAGACCTTGAGCAGTTCTTC.

The chain carries TRBV7-6 and TRBJ1-3, with a possible D match to TRBD1 (5 bases). This CDR3 region has 15 residues. Germline CDR1 and CDR2: SGHVS and FNYEAQ. V was trimmed by 5 bases and J by 4 bases, leaving 15 bases between them. Written as DNA, the CDR3 is TGTGCCAGCAGCCGGGGGACGCCTTTGGGAAACACCATATATTTT. This sequence encodes CASSRGTPLGNTIYF.

The chain couples TRBV7-8 to TRBJ2-5; maybe TRBD2 (7 bases). The germline V gene has CDR1 SGHVS and CDR2 FQNEAQ. V lost 1 base, J lost 5 bases, and 23 bases lay in between. This CDR3 region has 18 residues. The CDR3 protein is CASSLERLGRGQGETQYF. CDR3 nucleotide sequence: TGTGCCAGCAGCTTAGAAAGGTTGGGGCGGGGGCAGGGGGAGACCCAGTACTTC.

This clone appeared once. This rearrangement joins TRBV11-3 to TRBJ2-1, with 8 nucleotides matching TRBD2. The V segment lost 1 base and the J segment 8 bases; nucleotides outside the gene matches: 10. CDR1 and CDR2 (germline): SGHNT, YENEEA. This CDR3 has 16 amino acids. The CDR3 DNA sequence: TGTGCCAGCAGCTTAGCGGTAGCGGGATTTAAAGATGAGCAGTTCTTC. Its translation: CASSLAVAGFKDEQFF.

This clone was counted a few times. The chain is built from TRBV2 and TRBJ1-2; D might be TRBD1 (5 bases). The CDR3 runs 13 residues. Germline V lookup: CDR1 SNHLY, CDR2 FYNNEI. The ends were cut back, 2 bases at V and 6 bases at J, with 10 bases in the middle. The CDR3 coding sequence is TGTGCCAGCAGTGAACGCAGGGTTCATGGCTACACCTTC. Translation: CASSERRVHGYTF.

This clone was recorded once. The chain recombines TRBV4-3 with TRBJ1-5, with TRBD1 identical over 10 bases. The CDR3 contains 20 residues. CDR1 is LGHNA, CDR2 YSLEER, per germline. Unmatched junction bases numbered 17, after V lost 2 bases and J lost 4 bases. The CDR3 nucleotides are TGCGCCAGCAGCCAACCGCGAGGGACAGGGGCGGTCCACAGTAATCAGCCCCAGCATTTT. Translating it yields CASSQPRGTGAVHSNQPQHF.

This clone was observed a handful of times. The chain combines TRBV25-1 with TRBJ1-2; D gene unclear. The V and J ends lost 5 bases and 8 bases respectively, with 9 bases between them. The CDR3 is 11 residues long. Germline CDR1 MGHDK, CDR2 SYGVNS. The CDR3 DNA reads TGTGCCAGCAGTTTCCTGTCCGGCTACACCTTC. The encoded protein is CASSFLSGYTF.

CDR3 coding DNA: TGTGCCAGCAGCTTAATGGGGACAGGGATCAATGAGCAGTTCTTC. Amino acid sequence: CASSLMGTGINEQFF. V usage is TRBV7-3 and J usage is TRBJ2-1; TRBD1 aligns across 9 bases. J gave up 6 bases and V 1 base, and 4 bases lay outside the gene matches. This CDR3 region has 15 residues. In germline, CDR1 is SGHTA, CDR2 FQGTGA.

The CDR3 loop reads CASSFAGFLDGYTF. In DNA, the CDR3 is TGTGCCAGCAGTTTTGCAGGGTTTTTGGATGGCTACACCTTC. This chain uses TRBV27 with TRBJ1-2; weak D call: TRBD1 (5 bases). CDR1 is MNHEY and CDR2 is SMNVEV in the germline V gene (reference sequence). Trimming removed 3 bases from V and 6 bases from J, with 14 bases in between. This CDR3 comprises 14 residues.

This clone has just a few counts. The J gene is TRBJ2-6, the V gene TRBV4-2; D is ambiguous. Germline loops: CDR1 LGHNA, CDR2 YNFKEQ. This CDR3 spans 15 amino acids. V gave up 0 bases and J gave up 0 bases, with 3 bases separating them. In nucleotides, the CDR3 is TGTGCCAGCAGCCAAGACAACTCTGGGGCCAACGTCCTGACTTTC. This translates into CASSQDNSGANVLTF.

This chain connects TRBV28 to TRBJ2-7; maybe TRBD1 (6 bases). Germline lookup yields CDR1 MDHEN and CDR2 SYDVKM. V lost 5 bases and J lost 0, with 11 bases in between. This CDR3 region has 14 residues. This CDR3 reads CASSLRGGSYEQYF. CDR3 DNA: TGTGCCAGCAGTCTCAGGGGTGGCTCCTACGAGCAGTACTTC.